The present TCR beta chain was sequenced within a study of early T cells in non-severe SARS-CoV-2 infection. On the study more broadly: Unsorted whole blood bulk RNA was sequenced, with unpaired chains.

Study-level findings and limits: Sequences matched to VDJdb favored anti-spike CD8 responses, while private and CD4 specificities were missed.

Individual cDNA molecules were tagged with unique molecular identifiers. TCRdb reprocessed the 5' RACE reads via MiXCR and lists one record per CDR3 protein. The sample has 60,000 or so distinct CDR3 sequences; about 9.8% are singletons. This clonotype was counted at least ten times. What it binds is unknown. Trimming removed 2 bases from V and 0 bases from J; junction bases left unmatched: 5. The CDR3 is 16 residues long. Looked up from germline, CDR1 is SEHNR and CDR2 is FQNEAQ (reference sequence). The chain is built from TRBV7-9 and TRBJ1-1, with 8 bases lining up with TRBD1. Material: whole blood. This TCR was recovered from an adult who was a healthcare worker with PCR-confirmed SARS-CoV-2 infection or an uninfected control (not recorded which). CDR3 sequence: CASSLKTGEVNTEAFF. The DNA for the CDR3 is TGTGCCAGCAGCTTAAAGACAGGGGAAGTGAACACTGAAGCTTTCTTT.